This TCR beta chain derives from a study of blood T cell repertoires in COVID-19. Looked up from germline, CDR1 is SGHRS and CDR2 is YFSETQ. V gave up 5 bases and J gave up 2 bases, with 13 bases separating them. CDR3 length equals 15 residues. TCRdb's copy holds only in-frame clones and misses some; the assay was immunoSEQ multiplex PCR. The sample yields some 71,000 clones, around 84% seen once. The genes are TRBV5-1 and TRBJ2-2; D is perhaps TRBD1 (6 bases). Sequenced sample: peripheral blood. The receptor comes from a woman between 50 and 59 years old with acute or convalescent COVID-19. Written as DNA, the CDR3 is TGCGCCAGCAGTGTGGACAGTAGAAACACCGGGGAGCTGTTTTTT. Protein: CASSVDSRNTGELFF.